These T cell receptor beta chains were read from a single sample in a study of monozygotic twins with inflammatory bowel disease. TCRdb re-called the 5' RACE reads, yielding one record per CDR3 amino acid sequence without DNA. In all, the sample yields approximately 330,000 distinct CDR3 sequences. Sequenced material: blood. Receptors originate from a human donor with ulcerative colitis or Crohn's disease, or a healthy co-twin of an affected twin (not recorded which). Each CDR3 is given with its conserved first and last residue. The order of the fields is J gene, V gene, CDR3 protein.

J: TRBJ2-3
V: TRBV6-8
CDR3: CAGPGRGTDTQYF

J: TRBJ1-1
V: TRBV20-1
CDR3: CSALDRDSRNTEAFF

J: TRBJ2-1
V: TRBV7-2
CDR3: CASSLGLVSEQFF

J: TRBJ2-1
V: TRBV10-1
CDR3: CASSAGSPNEQFF

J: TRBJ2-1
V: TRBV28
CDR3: CASSSPGTSLNEQFF

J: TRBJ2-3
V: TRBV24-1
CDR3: CATSDLGSTQYF

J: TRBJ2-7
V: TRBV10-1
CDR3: CARTGPSYEQYF

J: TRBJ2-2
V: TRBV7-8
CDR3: CAGSRNRVFANTGELFF

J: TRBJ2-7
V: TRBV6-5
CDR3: CASSYSGRGDYEQYF

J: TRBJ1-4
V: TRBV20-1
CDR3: CSATGHLATNEKLFF

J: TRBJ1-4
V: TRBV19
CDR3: CASSPGGSTNEKLFF

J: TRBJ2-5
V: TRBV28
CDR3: CASSRTGVKETQYF

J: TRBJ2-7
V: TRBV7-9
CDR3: CASSLQGKGTYEQYF

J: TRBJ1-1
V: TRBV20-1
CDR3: CSARGQGDTEAFF

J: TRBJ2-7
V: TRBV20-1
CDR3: CSAFLVQAGEQYF

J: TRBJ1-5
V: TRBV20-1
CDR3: CSARSRDGYQPQHF

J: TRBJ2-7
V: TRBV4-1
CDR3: CASSQARGYSYEQYF

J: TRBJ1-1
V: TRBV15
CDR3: CATSTSRVAEAFF

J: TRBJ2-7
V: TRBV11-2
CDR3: CASSLERRTEQYF

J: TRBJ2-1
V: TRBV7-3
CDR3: CASSLDPGANNEQFF

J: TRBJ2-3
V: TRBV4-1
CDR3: CASSQVRGPQDTQYF

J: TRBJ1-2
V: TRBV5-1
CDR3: CASSWGTPNYGYTF

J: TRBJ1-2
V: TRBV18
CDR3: CASSSEYGDFYGYTF

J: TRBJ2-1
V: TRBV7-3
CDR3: CASSITSGSVDEQFF

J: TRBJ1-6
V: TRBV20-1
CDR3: CSASPPQGSSYNSPLHF

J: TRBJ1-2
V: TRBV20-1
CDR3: CSARDRDRYGYTF

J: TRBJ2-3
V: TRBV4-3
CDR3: CASSQDTSGGTSTDTQYF

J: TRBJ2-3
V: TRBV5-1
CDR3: CASSLGTSGRVSSTDTQYF

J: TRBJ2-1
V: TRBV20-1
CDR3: CSAPIAGGSYNEQFF

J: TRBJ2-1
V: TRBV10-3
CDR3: CAISERGLYNEQFF

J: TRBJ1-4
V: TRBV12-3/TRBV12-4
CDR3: CASSWGVATNEKLFF